The 22 T cell receptor beta chains below come from one sample, sequenced in a study of T cells in Graves' hyperthyroidism and ophthalmopathy (dated by TCRdb to the late 2010s). Libraries were prepared through multiplex PCR. Instrument used: Illumina HiSeq 2000. TCR beta CDR3 regions were amplified from RNA transcripts. A first-round RT-PCR of the TCR CDR3 used the HTBI primer set with the Qiagen OneStep RT-PCR kit. Through fastp at Q25 and MiXCR, TCRdb rebuilt clones from the public reads, retaining in-frame beta chains. Each CDR3 protein appears once, grouped with its most common genes and DNA. In this sample the table shows roughly 400,000 distinct CDR3 sequences, roughly 13% of which occur a single time. Together, the top ten hold around 30% of the sample. The sequencing sample was made of blood. All receptors derive from a man aged 50 to 59 with Graves' ophthalmopathy.

Regarding this clonotype: Germline is not matched at one junction end, which may reflect a read error. The chain employs TRBV19 and TRBJ1-1; the D call may be TRBD1 or TRBD2 (5 bases each). Near its end, the DNA agrees better with TRBJ2-2, so the J call may be wrong. CDR3 size: 17 residues. Germline values: CDR1 LNHDA, CDR2 SQIVND (reference sequence). The CDR3 loop is CATKPLDHISRAGKLFF. CDR3 coding DNA: TGTGCCACTAAACCCCTGGATCATATCAGCAGGGCCGGGAAGCTGTTTTTT.

This clonotype has ten or more counts. The genes are TRBV5-1 and TRBJ2-3; D is perhaps TRBD1 (5 bases). Between the trimmed V and J ends, which lost 1 base and 4 bases, there was a span of 7 bases. Germline CDR1 SGHRS, CDR2 YFSETQ. The CDR3 has 13 amino acids. CDR3 coding DNA: TGCGCCAGCAGCTTGCAGGGCCCAGATACGCAGTATTTT. Translation: CASSLQGPDTQYF.

In its sample, this clonotype was seen many times. The chain carries TRBV4-1 and TRBJ1-4; 10 bases fit TRBD1. Trimming at V came to 5 bases and at J to 6 bases, leaving 9 bases not matched to a gene. The CDR3 contains 16 residues. Germline CDR1 and CDR2: MGHRA and YSYEKL. The CDR3 protein is CASSVYRTGGYEKLFF. The CDR3 region has the DNA TGCGCCAGCAGCGTTTACCGGACAGGGGGTTATGAAAAACTGTTTTTT.

This clonotype was seen more than once but under ten times. The chain carries TRBV10-3 and TRBJ2-6; D perhaps matches TRBD1 (5 bases). V was cut by 6 bases and J by 2 bases, with 5 bases left in between. Germline lookup yields CDR1 ENHRY and CDR2 SYGVKD. The CDR3 contains 13 residues. The CDR3 nucleotides are TGTGCCATCAGGGGGCCTGGGGCCAACGTCCTGACTTTC. Its protein product is CAIRGPGANVLTF.

This clonotype appeared many times. Compared with germline, one end of the junction differs, possibly owing to a read error. The CDR3 loop is CAWSVGGTALHF. CDR3 DNA: TGTGCCTGGAGTGTTGGCGGGACAGCACTACATTTT. V is TRBV30 and J is TRBJ1-3, with 7 bases aligning to TRBD1. Germline-derived CDR1 and CDR2 are GTSNPN and SVGIG (reference sequence). The CDR3 extends over 12 amino acids. The whole variable domain, remainder taken from reference TRBV30 and TRBJ1-3, is SQTIHQWPATLVQPVGSPLSLECTVEGTSNPNLYWYRQAAGRGLQLLFYSVGIGQISSEVPQNLSASRPQDRQFILSSKKLLLSDSGFYLCAWSVGGTALHFGEGSWLTVV.

V gene TRBV7-6 combines with J gene TRBJ2-7; D unclear. V lost 2 bases to trimming and J lost 2 bases, with 13 bases between them. The CDR3 totals 15 residues. CDR1 SGHVS and CDR2 FNYEAQ come from the germline V gene. Here the CDR3 DNA reads TGTGCCAGCAGCTTAACCCCAGAGGCTACCTACGAGCAGTACTTC. This codes for CASSLTPEATYEQYF. Using reference TRBV7-6 and TRBJ2-7 for the parts outside the CDR3, the full variable domain is GAGVSQSPRYKVTKRGQDVALRCDPISGHVSLYWYRQALGQGPEFLTYFNYEAQQDKSGLPNDRFSAERPEGSISTLTIQRTEQRDSAMYRCASSLTPEATYEQYFGPGTRLTVT.

In its sample, this clonotype was seen many times. The J gene is TRBJ2-1, the V gene TRBV20-1; TRBD1 is a possible D gene (6 bases). Germline V gives CDR1 DFQATT, CDR2 SNEGSKA (reference sequence). V lost 2 bases and J 7 bases, leaving 15 bases between the germline ends. The CDR3 has 14 amino acids. The CDR3 loop reads CSARPIRGANEQFF. The DNA for the CDR3 is TGCAGTGCTAGACCAATCAGGGGAGCGAATGAGCAGTTCTTC.

In this sample, this clonotype turned up a few times. A read error may be the cause here, since a much bigger clone is one base away. The chain has TRBV18 and TRBJ2-3; no definite D call. CDR1 KGHSH and CDR2 LQKENI come from the germline V gene. Trimming removed 0 bases from V and 5 bases from J, with 9 bases in between. The CDR3 runs to 14 residues. This CDR3 reads CASSPPSLVDTQYF. The DNA for the CDR3 is TGTGCCAGCTCACCACCGTCGCTAGTAGATACGCAGTATTTT.

This clonotype came up many times. The rearrangement uses TRBV12-3 or TRBV12-4 and TRBJ1-4; the D gene is possibly TRBD1 (6 bases). V was pared by 6 bases and J by 10 bases, with 15 bases between. This CDR3 comprises 13 residues. Here the CDR3 reads CASSLTGRGKLFF. For the CDR3, the DNA is TGTGCCAGCAGCTTGACAGGTCGAGGAAAACTGTTTTTT.

This clonotype was seen more than once but under ten times. This CDR3 reads CASQRGAGRNTEAFF. In nucleotides, the CDR3 is TGTGCCAGCCAACGGGGGGCGGGTAGGAACACTGAAGCTTTCTTT. This rearrangement joins TRBV7-3 to TRBJ1-1, with D perhaps matching TRBD1 (6 bases). Trimming shortened V by 8 bases and J by 1 base, and 17 bases separated the two germline ends. Germline loops: CDR1 SGHTA, CDR2 FQGTGA. The CDR3 extends over 15 amino acids.

This chain connects TRBV9 to TRBJ2-1; maybe TRBD2 (7 bases). The V and J ends lost 4 bases and 0 bases respectively, with 14 bases between them. Germline CDR1 SGDLS, CDR2 YYNGEE. The CDR3 consists of 16 residues. In DNA, the CDR3 is TGTGCCAGCAGCCTCTGGGGGGGGGCCTCCTACAATGAGCAGTTCTTC. Amino acids: CASSLWGGASYNEQFF.

This clonotype was recorded many times. This sequence joins TRBV29-1 and TRBJ2-1; 11 nucleotides match TRBD2. The CDR3 has 13 residues. With V trimmed by 7 bases and J by 8 bases, 7 bases remained unmatched. Germline V CDR1 and CDR2: SQVTM, ANQGSEA. CDR3 region: CSETSGSQDEQFF. CDR3 coding DNA: TGCAGCGAAACTAGCGGGAGCCAAGATGAGCAGTTCTTC.

The V call is TRBV19, the J call TRBJ2-1, with 11 bases that match TRBD2. This CDR3 spans 17 amino acids. Trimming cost V 5 bases and J 7 bases; bases outside gene matches: 13. Germline V lookup: CDR1 LNHDA, CDR2 SQIVND (reference sequence). CDR3 sequence: CASSRLAGWTDSNEQFF. In nucleotides, the CDR3 is TGTGCCAGTAGTCGACTAGCGGGATGGACAGATAGTAATGAGCAGTTCTTC.

This clonotype appeared many times. V gene TRBV24-1 combines with J gene TRBJ2-5; maybe TRBD2 (6 bases). The CDR3 totals 16 residues. V lost 1 base, J lost 4 bases, and 15 bases lay in between. The germline V gene encodes CDR1 KGHDR and CDR2 SFDVKD. The CDR3 is CATSDFGGIGSETQYF. CDR3 sequence (DNA): TGTGCCACCAGTGATTTTGGGGGGATCGGCTCAGAGACCCAGTACTTC.

This clonotype was recorded a few times. The CDR3 spells CASRESGLALSNEQFF. The CDR3 DNA follows: TGTGCCAGCAGAGAATCGGGACTAGCGTTATCCAATGAGCAGTTCTTC. The rearrangement joins TRBV2 to TRBJ2-1, with 10 bases lining up with TRBD2. The V segment lost 6 bases and the J segment 6 bases; nucleotides outside the gene matches: 11. The CDR3 runs 16 residues. Per the germline V gene, CDR1 is SNHLY and CDR2 is FYNNEI.

This clonotype has a handful of counts. The junction departs from the called germline gene at one end, perhaps through a read error. V is TRBV18 and J is TRBJ2-7; the match to TRBD1 covers 7 bases. This CDR3 has 16 amino acids. Germline V CDR1 and CDR2: KGHSH, LQKENI. The CDR3 region is CASSPSLTGFSDEQYF. CDR3 bases: TGTGCCAGCTCACCCAGCTTGACAGGGTTCTCCGACGAGCAGTACTTC.

This clonotype was detected many times. The rearrangement uses TRBV7-2 and TRBJ2-1, with 15 bases aligning to TRBD2. Germline V gene data show CDR1 as SGHTA and CDR2 as FQGNSA. There are 20 residues in the CDR3. The junction had 9 bases not matched to a gene; V was cut back by 3 bases and J by 0 bases. CDR3: CASSLNPGLAGGSSYNEQFF. The DNA for the CDR3 is TGTGCCAGCAGCTTGAACCCGGGACTAGCGGGAGGCTCCTCCTACAATGAGCAGTTCTTC.

The V gene is TRBV29-1, the J gene TRBJ1-2; unclear D gene. This CDR3 contains 15 residues. The germline gives CDR1 SQVTM, CDR2 ANQGSEA. V was cut by 0 bases and J by 1 base, with 12 bases left in between. The CDR3 coding sequence is TGCAGCGTTGAAGATCCCGGACGGAATAACTATGGCTACACCTTC. Translation: CSVEDPGRNNYGYTF. The variable domain in full, with the rest retrieved from reference TRBV29-1 and TRBJ1-2, is SAVISQKPSRDICQRGTSLTIQCQVDSQVTMMFWYRQQPGQSLTLIATANQGSEATYESGFVIDKFPISRPNLTFSTLTVSNMSPEDSSIYLCSVEDPGRNNYGYTFGSGTRLTVV.

This clonotype has at least ten counts. J is TRBJ2-7 and V is TRBV4-1, with 16 bases matching TRBD2. Germline-derived CDR1 and CDR2 are MGHRA and YSYEKL. With V trimmed by 3 bases and J by 0 bases, 2 bases remained unmatched. This CDR3 spans 17 amino acids. The CDR3 protein is CASSQGLAGGLSYEQYF. The DNA of the CDR3 is TGCGCCAGCAGCCAGGGACTAGCGGGAGGGCTCTCCTACGAGCAGTACTTC.

The table lists this clonotype with many counts. V is TRBV28 and J is TRBJ2-1; 7 nucleotides align to TRBD2. Germline loops: CDR1 MDHEN, CDR2 SYDVKM. The CDR3 totals 15 residues. Unmatched junction bases numbered 4, after V lost 3 bases and J lost 2 bases. The CDR3 DNA follows: TGTGCCAGCAGTTTCGGCGGGAGTACCTACAATGAGCAGTTCTTC. This translates into CASSFGGSTYNEQFF.

This clonotype was seen many times. The genes are TRBV2 and TRBJ2-5; 15 bases map to TRBD2. This CDR3 spans 15 amino acids. J lost 4 bases, V lost 6 bases, and 3 bases had no gene match. Germline CDR1 SNHLY, CDR2 FYNNEI. Written as DNA, the CDR3 is TGTGCCAGCAGGGGACTAGCGGGAGGTGGAGAGACCCAGTACTTC. Encoded protein: CASRGLAGGGETQYF.

This clonotype was counted at least ten times. The rearrangement uses TRBV7-2 and TRBJ2-1; 8 positions match TRBD2. The trim removed 3 bases at V and 3 bases at J, leaving 1 base unmatched. This CDR3 region has 14 residues. Germline V gene data show CDR1 as SGHTA and CDR2 as FQGNSA. CDR3: CASSFSGGYNEQFF. CDR3 nucleotides: TGTGCCAGCAGCTTCAGCGGGGGCTACAATGAGCAGTTCTTC.